This is a list of T cell receptor beta chains from one sample in a study of OX40 agonist ivuxolimab in advanced cancers. Using immunoSEQ multiplex PCR, the repertoire was profiled, and TCRdb retains in-frame clones only, with some absent. The sample includes tens of thousands of clones, approximately 82% of them seen just once. The input for sequencing was CD4+ or CD8+ T cells sorted from blood, taken in a trial of the OX40 agonist ivuxolimab. The receptors were gathered from an adult with an advanced solid tumor such as melanoma, head and neck, liver or kidney cancer. Both conserved end residues are trimmed from each CDR3. A D gene is named only where the DNA matches it firmly.

length,J,V,D,CDR3
11,TRBJ1-2,TRBV2,-,ASSASQFYGYT
13,TRBJ2-7,TRBV29-1,-,SAARGTAGASEQY
15,TRBJ2-2,TRBV14,-,ASSQPPLMSDPGELF
10,TRBJ1-6,TRBV7-6,-,ASSLQDSPLH
13,TRBJ2-1,TRBV6-1,-,ASNPQPSSYNEQF
13,TRBJ1-5,TRBV19,-,ASSARDGYNQPQH
12,TRBJ2-4,TRBV28,-,ASSPSAGGNIQY
12,TRBJ1-1,TRBV18,-,ASSPMEGNTEAF
19,TRBJ2-7,TRBV10-2,TRBD2,ASSLTARTSGSSWVSYEQY
11,TRBJ2-3,TRBV19,-,ASKARATDTQY
9,TRBJ1-1,TRBV11-1,-,ASSFGSRAF
11,TRBJ2-1,TRBV9,-,ASSVGKYNEQF
12,TRBJ2-5,TRBV6-6,TRBD1,ASSPDRVKETQY
14,TRBJ2-3,TRBV11-1,TRBD2,ASSSGTRLSTDTQY
15,TRBJ2-5,TRBV4-2,TRBD2,ASSQDRQASGRETQY
13,TRBJ2-2,TRBV6-6,-,ASSFGGSNTGELF
11,TRBJ2-2,TRBV11-3,-,ASRRTTAGELF
13,TRBJ2-1,TRBV28,-,ASSLFSETVNEQF
10,TRBJ1-3,TRBV6-6,-,ASSNSGNTIY
12,TRBJ1-4,TRBV11-2,-,ASSPTVWSEKLF
12,TRBJ2-3,TRBV7-2,-,ASKGELFTDTQY
12,-,TRBV7-2,-,ASSLGGRIDEQY
12,TRBJ2-1,TRBV14,-,ASSPGPVYNEQF
13,TRBJ1-2,TRBV7-9,-,ASSTDSDPVYGYT
11,TRBJ1-2,TRBV2,-,ASSEVRLYGYT
10,TRBJ2-7,TRBV6-5,-,ASSYYDGEQY
12,TRBJ2-1,TRBV12-5,TRBD2,ASGGRASTDEQF
10,TRBJ2-3,TRBV28,TRBD2,ASSTSEDTQY
14,TRBJ2-1,TRBV5-1,TRBD2,ASSLIAGVSYNEQF
12,TRBJ2-1,TRBV27,TRBD1,ASSPRDRINEQF
13,TRBJ2-1,TRBV14,TRBD2,ASSRGLAGNNEQF